Listed below are T cell receptor beta chains from one sample, sequenced in a study of T cell responses to AZD1222 COVID-19 vaccine. Libraries were prepared by immunoSEQ multiplex PCR; TCRdb keeps only in-frame clonotypes and omits some of them. Here the sample spans some 200,000 clones, roughly nine tenths being singletons. The sample was peripheral blood, taken 28 days after the second AZD1222 dose. The receptors were sampled from an adult who received the AZD1222 COVID-19 vaccine. CDR3s include the opening cysteine and the closing phenylalanine or tryptophan. A D gene is named only where the DNA matches it firmly. Rows give clone size only sometimes, using once, few, many, or a class for an expanded clone.

v_gene	j_gene	d_gene	abundance	CDR3nt	CDR3aa
TRBV2	TRBJ1-1	TRBD1	.	TGTGCCAGCAGAGAACGGACAGGGCCCTATGCTGAAGCTTTCTTT	CASRERTGPYAEAFF
TRBV6-2/TRBV6-3	TRBJ2-1	TRBD1	once	TGTGCCAGCAGTCCACACCCGGGACAGGGGCCAAATGAGCAGTTCTTC	CASSPHPGQGPNEQFF
TRBV25-1	TRBJ2-2	.	.	TGTGCCAGCAGTCCTCTCGGTACTACCGTAACCGGGGAGCTGTTTTTT	CASSPLGTTVTGELFF
TRBV28	TRBJ1-1	.	.	TGTGCCAGCAGTAGCACCGGGACTGGGGCTTTCTTT	CASSSTGTGAFF
TRBV7-8	TRBJ1-1	.	few	TGTGCCAGCAGCCCGGGGGACACATTCACTGAAGCTTTCTTT	CASSPGDTFTEAFF
TRBV28	TRBJ2-1	TRBD1	.	TGTGCCAGCAGTTTCGGGGACAGGGCCTACAATGAGCAGTTCTTC	CASSFGDRAYNEQFF
TRBV3-1/TRBV3-2	TRBJ1-2	.	.	TGTGCCAGCAGCCAAGATGTCACAGGGAAGGGTGGCTACACCTTC	CASSQDVTGKGGYTF
TRBV10-3	TRBJ2-7	TRBD2	.	TGTGCCATCAGTGATGTGGCTAGCGGGAGGGCACACTCCTACGAGCAGTACTTC	CAISDVASGRAHSYEQYF
TRBV6-6	TRBJ1-1	.	.	TGTGCCAGCAGTTACCACAGGGAAGCTTTCTTT	CASSYHREAFF
TRBV5-6	TRBJ1-5	TRBD1	.	TGTGCCAGTCAGCACGGGACAGGGGGTAGCAATCAGCCCCAGCATTTT	CASQHGTGGSNQPQHF
TRBV5-4	TRBJ1-4	TRBD1	.	TGTGCCAGCAGCTTAGCAGGGGGCGGACGAGAAAAACTGTTTTTT	CASSLAGGGREKLFF
TRBV3-1/TRBV3-2	TRBJ2-1	.	.	TGTGCCAGCAGCCAAGATCGCCGGGACTCCTACAATGAGCAGTTCTTC	CASSQDRRDSYNEQFF
TRBV2	TRBJ1-5	TRBD1	.	TGTGCCAGCAGTGAATTTAGGGTGGACAGGGCTTACCATCAGCCCCAGCATTTT	CASSEFRVDRAYHQPQHF
TRBV11-3	TRBJ2-1	TRBD1	.	TGTGCCAGCAGCTCGAGGGACAGGGACTCGCTCAGGGTATCCTACAATGAGCAGTTCTTC	CASSSRDRDSLRVSYNEQFF
TRBV27	TRBJ1-2	TRBD1	few	TGTGCCAGCCTTAGGACAGGTTTACGGGATGACTATGGCTACACCTTC	CASLRTGLRDDYGYTF
TRBV2	TRBJ2-1	TRBD2	.	TGTGCCAGCAGTGGGGGACTAGCGGGATGGAATGAGCAGTTCTTC	CASSGGLAGWNEQFF
TRBV18	TRBJ2-7	.	.	TGTGCCAGCTCACCCTTAGGCGGTCCCGCATCCTACGAGCAGTACTTC	CASSPLGGPASYEQYF
TRBV4-3	TRBJ2-1	TRBD2	.	TGCGCCAGCGCGAACGGACTAGCGACCTACAATGAGCAGTTCTTC	CASANGLATYNEQFF
TRBV10-3	TRBJ1-2	.	.	TGTGCCATCACTCCGCAGGGAAACTGGGATGGCTACACCTTC	CAITPQGNWDGYTF
TRBV28	TRBJ2-1	TRBD2	.	TGTGCCAGCAGCCCCCCTAGCGGGAATTTTAATGAGCAGTTCTTC	CASSPPSGNFNEQFF
TRBV19	TRBJ2-7	.	.	TGTGCCAGTAGTATAGCCGGGACCTCCTACGAGCAGTACTTC	CASSIAGTSYEQYF
TRBV7-3	TRBJ1-5	TRBD1	.	TGTGCCAGCAGCTTAGACAGGGACCAGCCCCAGCATTTT	CASSLDRDQPQHF
TRBV5-1	TRBJ2-7	TRBD1	.	TGCGCCAGCAGCTTTCCCCCGGGACAGGGATCCTACGAGCAGTACTTC	CASSFPPGQGSYEQYF
TRBV28	TRBJ1-5	.	.	TGTGCCAGCAGTCAAGGGGCGGGCAACCAGCCCCAGCATTTT	CASSQGAGNQPQHF
TRBV5-1	TRBJ2-1	TRBD1	.	TGCGCCAGCAGTGGTCGAGGGGGCGGTTTCGATGAGCAGTTCTTC	CASSGRGGGFDEQFF
TRBV5-1	TRBJ1-1	.	.	TGCGCCAGCAGCTTGTGGGCCTTGAACACTGAAGCTTTCTTT	CASSLWALNTEAFF
TRBV6-6	TRBJ1-1	.	.	TGTGCCAGCAGAATTCCCAGGACTGATACTGAAGCTTTCTTT	CASRIPRTDTEAFF
TRBV4-3	TRBJ1-2	TRBD1	.	TGCGCCAGCAGCCCAGGACAGGATTCACCCTATGGCTACACCTTC	CASSPGQDSPYGYTF
TRBV5-1	TRBJ1-2	.	.	TGCGCCAGCAGCCGTGACGGACAACCTAACTATGGCTACACCTTC	CASSRDGQPNYGYTF
TRBV5-1	TRBJ2-3	TRBD1	.	TGCGCCAGCAGCTCTCACCCACAGGGGGCCGGCACAGATACGCAGTATTTT	CASSSHPQGAGTDTQYF
TRBV3-1/TRBV3-2	TRBJ2-1	TRBD2	.	TGTGCCAGCAGCCCCCACGGGGCGGGAGGGCCCAATGAGCAGTTCTTC	CASSPHGAGGPNEQFF
TRBV2	TRBJ2-7	.	.	TGTGCCAGCAGCTGGGAAGGACAGACCTACGAGCAGTACTTC	CASSWEGQTYEQYF
TRBV15	TRBJ1-3	TRBD1	.	TGTGCCACCAGCAGAGAACTGCAGGGGGCTGGAAACACCATATATTTT	CATSRELQGAGNTIYF
TRBV19	TRBJ1-6	.	.	TGTGCCAGTAGTATATCCAGCATTGCGGACGGGGCTTTTTCACCCCTCCACTTT	CASSISSIADGAFSPLHF
TRBV7-5	TRBJ1-6	.	.	TGTGCCAGAAGCTTAGATGGTAGGGAGCCGAGCTCCTATAATTCACCCCTCCACTTT	CARSLDGREPSSYNSPLHF
TRBV18	TRBJ1-4	.	.	TGTGCCAGCTCGCCCACAGGGTTTGCAACTAATGAAAAACTGTTTTTT	CASSPTGFATNEKLFF
TRBV15	TRBJ1-1	.	.	TGTGCCACCAGCAGAGTTCAGGGTAGTACTGAAGCTTTCTTT	CATSRVQGSTEAFF
TRBV7-8	TRBJ1-2	.	.	TGTGCCAGCAGGATGGGGGACCACTATGGCTACACCTTC	CASRMGDHYGYTF
TRBV9	TRBJ2-7	.	.	TGTGCCAGCAGCGTAGACAGTCCCTACGAGCAGTACTTC	CASSVDSPYEQYF
TRBV9	TRBJ1-3	.	.	TGTGCCAGCAGCGCATTGGCGTCAGCCCGTGTGAACACCATATATTTT	CASSALASARVNTIYF
TRBV5-6	TRBJ1-2	TRBD1	few	TGTGCCAGCAGCTTGGGACAGGGGGCTCGAGGCTACACCTTC	CASSLGQGARGYTF
TRBV7-3	TRBJ2-2	.	.	TGTGCCAGCAGCTCCGAAGCGGTGGCGAACACCGGGGAGCTGTTTTTT	CASSSEAVANTGELFF
TRBV20-1	TRBJ2-1	.	.	TGCAGTGCTAGAAACAGTTATGAGCAGTTCTTC	CSARNSYEQFF
TRBV29-1	TRBJ2-5	TRBD1	once	TGCAGCGTTTCCGGGACAGGGGACCAAAAATTAGAGACCCAGTACTTC	CSVSGTGDQKLETQYF
TRBV5-1	TRBJ2-5	.	once	TGCGCCAGCAGCTTGGGCGGGACGGCACAAGAGACCCAGTACTTC	CASSLGGTAQETQYF
TRBV28	TRBJ1-4	TRBD1	.	TGTGCCAGCAGTTCTCGCCGACAGGGGGATACTGAAAAACTGTTTTTT	CASSSRRQGDTEKLFF
TRBV7-9	TRBJ2-5	.	.	TGTGCCAGCAGCTTAGCTAGTGAGACCCAGTACTTC	CASSLASETQYF
TRBV28	TRBJ1-1	TRBD1	once	TGTGCCAGTCCCCCGTCTGGGACAGGGGTGAGAGAAACTGAAGCTTTCTTT	CASPPSGTGVRETEAFF